One and the same sample provided the 6 T cell receptor beta chains below, sequenced in a study of early T cells in non-severe SARS-CoV-2 infection. MiXCR, applied by TCRdb to the 5' RACE reads, yields one record per CDR3 protein. The repertoire holds some 30,000 distinct CDR3 sequences, with 4.6% as singletons. This specimen consisted of whole blood, obtained at baseline. The receptors here all came from an adult who was a healthcare worker with PCR-confirmed SARS-CoV-2 infection or an uninfected control (not recorded which).

Ten or more counts support this clonotype. V is TRBV5-5 and J is TRBJ1-1; maybe TRBD1 (5 bases). This CDR3 spans 13 amino acids. Trimming took 2 bases from V and 2 from J, leaving 7 bases between them. Germline values: CDR1 SGHKS, CDR2 YYEKEE (reference sequence). In DNA form, the CDR3 reads TGTGCCAGCAGCTTCGGGGGAAACACTGAAGCTTTCTTT. Translating it yields CASSFGGNTEAFF.

This clonotype was recorded a few times. The J gene is TRBJ2-3, the V gene TRBV20-1; D remains ambiguous. Trimming took off 7 bases at V and 1 base at J, with 12 bases between the two ends. There are 13 residues in the CDR3. CDR1 is DFQATT, CDR2 SNEGSKA, per germline (reference sequence). The CDR3 loop reads CSEWFVGTDTQYF. The CDR3 DNA is TGCAGTGAGTGGTTCGTAGGCACAGATACGCAGTATTTT.

This clonotype was seen repeatedly, ten times or more. The chain combines TRBV11-2 with TRBJ1-4; 9 nucleotides line up with TRBD1. The V segment lost 1 base and the J segment 6 bases; nucleotides outside the gene matches: 6. The CDR3 consists of 16 residues. Germline V gene sequence: CDR1 SGHAT, CDR2 FQNNGV. The CDR3 reads CASSLGDRDRDEKLFF. Written as DNA, the CDR3 is TGTGCCAGCAGCTTAGGGGACAGGGATCGGGATGAAAAACTGTTTTTT. Full variable domain (remainder filled in from reference TRBV11-2 and TRBJ1-4): EAGVAQSPRYKIIEKRQSVAFWCNPISGHATLYWYQQILGQGPKLLIQFQNNGVVDDSQLPKDRFSAERLKGVDSTLKIQPAKLEDSAVYLCASSLGDRDRDEKLFFGSGTQLSVL.

This clonotype was observed many times. The V and J genes are TRBV3-1 and TRBJ1-2; possibly TRBD1 for D (6 bases). Germline CDR1 LGHDT, CDR2 YNNKEL (reference sequence). The CDR3 is 16 residues long. V lost 3 bases and J lost 3, with 17 bases in between. This CDR3 reads CASSHFTGIYDYGYTF. As DNA, the CDR3 is TGTGCCAGCAGCCACTTTACAGGGATTTATGACTATGGCTACACCTTC.

This clonotype has at least ten counts. Written as DNA, the CDR3 is TGTGCCAGTAGTATAGATAGTCTAGCGGGAGTCGGGCAAGAGACCCAGTACTTC. It translates to CASSIDSLAGVGQETQYF. This chain connects TRBV19 to TRBJ2-5, with 10 positions matching TRBD2. The germline V gene encodes CDR1 LNHDA and CDR2 SQIVND (reference sequence). V shed 0 bases, J shed 2 bases, and the junction held 9 bases outside the gene matches. CDR3 length: 18 amino acids.

This clonotype showed up just a few times. The chain joins TRBV7-2 to TRBJ1-6; weak D call: TRBD1 (5 bases). CDR3 length: 13 residues. Between the trimmed V and J ends, which lost 3 bases and 7 bases, there was a span of 7 bases. Germline-derived CDR1 and CDR2 are SGHTA and FQGNSA. CDR3 loop: CASSLGPNSPLHF. As DNA, the CDR3 is TGTGCCAGCAGCTTGGGACCGAATTCACCCCTCCACTTT.